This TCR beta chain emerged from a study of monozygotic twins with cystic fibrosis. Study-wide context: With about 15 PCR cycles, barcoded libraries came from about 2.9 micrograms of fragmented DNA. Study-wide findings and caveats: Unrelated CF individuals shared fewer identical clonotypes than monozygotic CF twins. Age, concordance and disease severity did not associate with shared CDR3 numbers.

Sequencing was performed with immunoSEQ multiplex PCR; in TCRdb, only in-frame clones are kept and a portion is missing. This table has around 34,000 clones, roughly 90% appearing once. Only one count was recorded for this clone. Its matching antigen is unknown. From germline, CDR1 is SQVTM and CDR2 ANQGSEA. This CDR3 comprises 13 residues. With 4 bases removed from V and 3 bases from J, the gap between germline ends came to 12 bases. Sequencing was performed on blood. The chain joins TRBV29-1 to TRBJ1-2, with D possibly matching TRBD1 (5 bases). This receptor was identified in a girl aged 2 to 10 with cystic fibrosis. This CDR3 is CSVGEGVDYGYTF. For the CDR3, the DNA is TGCAGCGTTGGTGAAGGGGTGGACTATGGCTACACCTTC. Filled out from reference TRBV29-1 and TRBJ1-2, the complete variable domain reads SAVISQKPSRDICQRGTSLTIQCQVDSQVTMMFWYRQQPGQSLTLIATANQGSEATYESGFVIDKFPISRPNLTFSTLTVSNMSPEDSSIYLCSVGEGVDYGYTFGSGTRLTVV.